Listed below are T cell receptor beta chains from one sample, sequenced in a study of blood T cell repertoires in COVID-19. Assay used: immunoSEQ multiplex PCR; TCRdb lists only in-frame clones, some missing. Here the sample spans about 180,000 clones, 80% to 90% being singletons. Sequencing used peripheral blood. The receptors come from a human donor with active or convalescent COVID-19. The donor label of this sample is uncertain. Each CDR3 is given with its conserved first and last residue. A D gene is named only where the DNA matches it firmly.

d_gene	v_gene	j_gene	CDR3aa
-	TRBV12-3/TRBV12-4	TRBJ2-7	CASSLGQISEQYF
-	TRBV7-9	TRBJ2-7	CASSSAGPLSYEQYF
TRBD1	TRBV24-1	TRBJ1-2	CATSESGQGENYGYTF
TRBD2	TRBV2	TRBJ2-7	CASNAGSGNEQYF
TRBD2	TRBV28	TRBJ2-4	CASSRTQRTSGSEGNIQYF
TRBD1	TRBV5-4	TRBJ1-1	CASSLEQGISTEAFF
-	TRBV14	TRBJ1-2	CASSLDRIYGYTF
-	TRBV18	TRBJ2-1	CASFGFPIHNEQFF
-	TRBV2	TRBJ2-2	CASGTGFTGELFF
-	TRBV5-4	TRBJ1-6	CASSSDTLVSPLHF
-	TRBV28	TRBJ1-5	CASSLPGINNQPQHF
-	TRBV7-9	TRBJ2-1	CASSLAGSSYNEQFF
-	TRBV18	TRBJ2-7	CASSPPNSYEQYF
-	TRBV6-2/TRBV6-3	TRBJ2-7	CASSYPGTSYEQYF
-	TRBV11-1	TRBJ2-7	CASSLLGSGYEQYF
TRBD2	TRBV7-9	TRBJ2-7	CASSLGTSGISYEQYF
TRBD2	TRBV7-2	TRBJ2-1	CASSAWTSGGDNEQFF
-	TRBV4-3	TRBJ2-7	CASSQDDTGLYEQYF
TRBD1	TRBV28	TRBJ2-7	CASSEGQVNHEQYF
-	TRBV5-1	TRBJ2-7	CASSLVSGHLVDEQYF
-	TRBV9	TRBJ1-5	CASSAPLQSSNQPQHF
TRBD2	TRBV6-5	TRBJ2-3	CASRFGGASDTQYF
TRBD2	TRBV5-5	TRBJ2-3	CASSSLAGFTDTQYF
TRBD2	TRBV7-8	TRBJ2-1	CASSLVRLAGAYNEQFF
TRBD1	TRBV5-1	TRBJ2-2	CASSFRSGQGSHRGAVF
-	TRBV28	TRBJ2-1	CASRFLSSYNEQFF
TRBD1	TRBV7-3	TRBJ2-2	CASSLTLTGGPLFF
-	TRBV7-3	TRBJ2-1	CASSLTGGELSSYNEQFF
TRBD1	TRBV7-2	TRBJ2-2	CASSHSRTGGSGELFF
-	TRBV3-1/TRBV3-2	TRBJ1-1	CASSSALRGEAFF
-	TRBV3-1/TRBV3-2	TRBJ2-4	CASSQGGENIQYF
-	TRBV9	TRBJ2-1	CASSVAGVSYEQFF
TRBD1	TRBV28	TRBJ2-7	CASRIPLGQGLYEQYF
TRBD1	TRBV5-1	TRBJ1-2	CASSLGTGGAPGGYTF
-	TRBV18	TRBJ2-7	CASSPNIYEQYF
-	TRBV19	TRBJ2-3	CASSIQDTQYF
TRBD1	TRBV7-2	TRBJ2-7	CASTRGTGESEQYF
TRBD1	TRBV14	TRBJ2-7	CASSQDRGNYEQYF
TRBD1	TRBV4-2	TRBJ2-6	CASSQEGSGGSGANVLTF
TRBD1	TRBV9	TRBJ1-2	CASSSLQGQANYGYTF
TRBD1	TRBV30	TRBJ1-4	CAWSVTGAMGEKLFF
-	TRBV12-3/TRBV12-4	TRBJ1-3	CASSFRTGNTIYF
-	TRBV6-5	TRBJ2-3	CASSSVGGGTDTQYF
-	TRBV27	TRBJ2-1	CASGAGSYNEQFF
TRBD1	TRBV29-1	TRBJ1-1	CSVEDLTGGSTEAFF
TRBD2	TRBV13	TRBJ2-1	CASSLTSGNYNGQFF
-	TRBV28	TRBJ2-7	CASSLFGRGTYEQYF
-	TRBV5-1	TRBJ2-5	CASSSSQGFETQYF
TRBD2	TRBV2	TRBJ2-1	CASSEALRGDNEQFF
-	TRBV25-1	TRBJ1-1	CASSEGAFHRAFF
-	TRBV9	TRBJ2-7	CASSATGGGSYEQYF
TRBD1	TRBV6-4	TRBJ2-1	CASSDTSTGVQQFF
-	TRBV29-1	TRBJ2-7	CSVEMQVSYEQYF
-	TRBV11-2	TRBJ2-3	CASSSVALKDTQYF
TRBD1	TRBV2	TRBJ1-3	CASRAQGTGNTIYF